These 4 T cell receptor beta chains were sequenced from one sample in a study of blood T cell repertoires in COVID-19 (TCRdb year 2020). The receptor library was made with the immunoSEQ multiplex PCR assay. TCRdb re-hosts the immuneACCESS table, in-frame sequences only. Its copies lack some clones; in the studies checked, an unresolved V gene accounts for under half of them, and the cause for the rest is not known. For this sample there are tens of thousands of clones; under 95% appear just once. The top ten hold roughly 1.3% of the sample. The specimen was peripheral blood. All receptors derive from a man aged 55 to 70 with acute or convalescent COVID-19.

The chain combines TRBV9 with TRBJ1-1; D gene ambiguous. The germline gives CDR1 SGDLS, CDR2 YYNGEE. Trimming shortened V by 0 bases and J by 0 bases, and 3 bases separated the two germline ends. This CDR3 contains 13 residues. The CDR3 spells CASSVDLNTEAFF. DNA for the CDR3: TGTGCCAGCAGCGTAGACTTGAACACTGAAGCTTTCTTT.

The chain links TRBV24-1 to TRBJ2-1; possibly TRBD2 for D (7 bases). Germline V gene data show CDR1 as KGHDR and CDR2 as SFDVKD. The CDR3 loop spans 15 amino acids. V lost 6 bases and J lost 8, with 19 bases in between. The CDR3 loop is CATSSPEGGADEQFF. The CDR3 DNA sequence: TGTGCCACCAGTTCCCCCGAGGGGGGGGCAGATGAGCAGTTCTTC.

This sequence joins TRBV5-6 and TRBJ2-5; D is unclear. In germline, CDR1 is SGHDT, CDR2 YYEEEE. Deletions cut 4 bases from V and 0 bases from J, with 13 bases between. The CDR3 covers 15 residues. The CDR3 loop reads CASSPNTQYQETQYF. As DNA, the CDR3 is TGTGCCAGCAGCCCAAACACCCAGTACCAAGAGACCCAGTACTTC. The full variable domain, rest sourced from reference TRBV5-6 and TRBJ2-5, is DAGVTQSPTHLIKTRGQQVTLRCSPKSGHDTVSWYQQALGQGPQFIFQYYEEEERQRGNFPDRFSGHQFPNYSSELNVNALLLGDSALYLCASSPNTQYQETQYFGPGTRLLVL.

The V gene is TRBV24-1, the J gene TRBJ2-3; 15 nucleotides match TRBD2. The CDR3 runs to 21 residues. The germline CDR1 and CDR2 sequences are KGHDR and SFDVKD. Trimming removed 5 bases from V and 2 bases from J; junction bases left unmatched: 16. The CDR3 sequence: CATSVTPRTSGGVLTTDTQYF. DNA of the CDR3: TGTGCCACCAGTGTAACCCCTCGGACTAGCGGGGGGGTTCTTACCACAGATACGCAGTATTTT.